Listed here are 3 T cell receptor beta chains from one sample, sequenced in a study of T-cell reconstitution after alpha-beta-depleted transplantation in children. A TCRbeta library incorporating unique molecular identifiers was prepared. TCRdb used MiXCR to reprocess the PCR reads, holding one entry per CDR3 protein. Among hundreds of thousands of distinct CDR3 sequences, roughly 17% were seen once, and the ten largest hold about 41%. Here the sequenced sample was PBMCs, mostly from graft donor cells, taken 360 days after TCRalphabeta/CD19-depleted stem cell transplant. These receptors all stem from a male patient aged 2 to 9 who had a stem cell transplant for acute lymphoblastic leukemia, so the T cells may come from the graft donor.

The chain is built from TRBV7-2 and TRBJ1-6; no definite D call. The V end lost 6 bases, the J end lost 10 bases, and 10 bases lay between the germline ends. The CDR3 spans 12 residues. CDR1 and CDR2 (germline): SGHTA, FQGNSA. CDR3 protein: CASRFQGSPLHF. In nucleotides, the CDR3 is TGTGCCAGCAGATTCCAAGGATCACCCCTCCACTTT.

The chain couples TRBV30 to TRBJ1-1; weak D call: TRBD1 (6 bases). This CDR3 has 13 residues. Germline lookup yields CDR1 GTSNPN and CDR2 SVGIG (reference sequence). Trimming took off 0 bases at V and 10 bases at J, with 15 bases between the two ends. The CDR3 reads CAWSVGAGGRAFF. CDR3 sequence (DNA): TGTGCCTGGAGTGTGGGGGCCGGGGGGCGAGCTTTCTTT.

This clonotype was detected ten times or more. The chain links TRBV7-6 to TRBJ1-3; D gene unclear. Trimming removed 7 bases at V and 3 bases at J, with 13 bases between. There are 14 residues in the CDR3. Germline CDR1 is SGHVS and CDR2 is FNYEAQ. CDR3 residues: CASIEEGSGNTIYF. The CDR3 region has the DNA TGTGCCAGCATCGAGGAGGGAAGTGGAAACACCATATATTTT. Full variable domain (outside the CDR3, taken from reference TRBV7-6 and TRBJ1-3): GAGVSQSPRYKVTKRGQDVALRCDPISGHVSLYWYRQALGQGPEFLTYFNYEAQQDKSGLPNDRFSAERPEGSISTLTIQRTEQRDSAMYRCASIEEGSGNTIYFGEGSWLTVV.